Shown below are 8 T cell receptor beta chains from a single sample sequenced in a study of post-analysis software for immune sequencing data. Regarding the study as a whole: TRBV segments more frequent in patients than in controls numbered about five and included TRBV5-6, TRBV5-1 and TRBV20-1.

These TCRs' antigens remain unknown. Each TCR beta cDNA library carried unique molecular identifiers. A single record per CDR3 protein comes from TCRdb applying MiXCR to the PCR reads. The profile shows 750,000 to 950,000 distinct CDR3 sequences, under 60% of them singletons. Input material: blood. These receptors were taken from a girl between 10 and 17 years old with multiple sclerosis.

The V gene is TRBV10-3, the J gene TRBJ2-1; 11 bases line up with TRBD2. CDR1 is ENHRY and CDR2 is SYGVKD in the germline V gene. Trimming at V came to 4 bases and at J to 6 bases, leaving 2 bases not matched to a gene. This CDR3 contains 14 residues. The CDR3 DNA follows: TGTGCCATCAGTGGGACTAGCGGGTTCAATGAGCAGTTCTTC. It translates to CAISGTSGFNEQFF.

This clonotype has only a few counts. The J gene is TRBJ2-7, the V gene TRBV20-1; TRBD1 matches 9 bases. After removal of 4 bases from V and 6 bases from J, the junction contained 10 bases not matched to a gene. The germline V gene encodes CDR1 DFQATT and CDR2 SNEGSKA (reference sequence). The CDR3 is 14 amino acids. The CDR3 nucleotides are TGCAGTGCTACCCCTCCGGGACAGGGAAGCGAGCAGTACTTC. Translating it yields CSATPPGQGSEQYF.

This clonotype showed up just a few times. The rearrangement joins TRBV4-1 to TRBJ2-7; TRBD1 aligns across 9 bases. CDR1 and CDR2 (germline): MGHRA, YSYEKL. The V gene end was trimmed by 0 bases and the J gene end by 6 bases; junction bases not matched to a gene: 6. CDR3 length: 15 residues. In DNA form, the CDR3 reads TGCGCCAGCAGCCAAGATTCGGGACAGGGTAGCGAGCAGTACTTC. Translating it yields CASSQDSGQGSEQYF.

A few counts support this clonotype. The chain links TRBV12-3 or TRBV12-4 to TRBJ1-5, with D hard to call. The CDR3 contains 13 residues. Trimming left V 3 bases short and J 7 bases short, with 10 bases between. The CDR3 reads CASSLVGPQPQHF. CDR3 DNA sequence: TGTGCCAGCAGTTTGGTAGGGCCCCAGCCCCAGCATTTT.

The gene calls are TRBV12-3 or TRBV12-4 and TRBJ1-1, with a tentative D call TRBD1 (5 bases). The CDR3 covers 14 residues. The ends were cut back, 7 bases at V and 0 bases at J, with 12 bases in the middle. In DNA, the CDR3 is TGTGCCAGCAAGACCGGGGCCTTGAACACTGAAGCTTTCTTT. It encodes CASKTGALNTEAFF.

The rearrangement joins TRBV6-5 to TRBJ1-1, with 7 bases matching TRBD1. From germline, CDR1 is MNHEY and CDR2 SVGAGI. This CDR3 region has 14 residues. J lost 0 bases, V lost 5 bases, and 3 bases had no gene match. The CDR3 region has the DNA TGTGCCAGCAGTGTACAGGGGATGAACACTGAAGCTTTCTTT. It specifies CASSVQGMNTEAFF.

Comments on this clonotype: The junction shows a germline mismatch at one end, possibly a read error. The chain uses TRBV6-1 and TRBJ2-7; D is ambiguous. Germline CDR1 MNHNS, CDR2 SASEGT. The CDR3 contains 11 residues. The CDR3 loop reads CARSGYNEQYF. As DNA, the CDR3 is TGTGCCCGCAGTGGATACAATGAGCAGTACTTC.

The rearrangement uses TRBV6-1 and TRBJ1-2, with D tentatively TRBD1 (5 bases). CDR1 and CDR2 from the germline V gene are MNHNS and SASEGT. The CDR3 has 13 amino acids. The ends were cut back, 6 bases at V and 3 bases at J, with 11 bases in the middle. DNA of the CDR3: TGTGCCAGCAGAAGGGACGGCGACTATGGCTACACCTTC. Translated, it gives CASRRDGDYGYTF.